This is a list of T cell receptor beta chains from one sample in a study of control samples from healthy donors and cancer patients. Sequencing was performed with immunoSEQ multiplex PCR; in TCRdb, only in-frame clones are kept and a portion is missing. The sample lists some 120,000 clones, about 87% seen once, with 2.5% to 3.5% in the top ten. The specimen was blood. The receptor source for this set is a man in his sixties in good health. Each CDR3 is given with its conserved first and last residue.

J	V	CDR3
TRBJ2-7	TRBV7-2	CASSSVLGEQYF
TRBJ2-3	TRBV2	CASSERTATDTQYF
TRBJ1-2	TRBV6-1	CASSEVGTGYGYTF
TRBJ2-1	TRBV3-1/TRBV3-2	CASSQPRRWGIAGSPSSYNEQFF
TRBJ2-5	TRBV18	CASSPGDGETQYF
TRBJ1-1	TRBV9	CASSVAPTAMNTEAFF
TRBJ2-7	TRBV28	CASLGSTSGSYEQYF
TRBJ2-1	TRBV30	CAWSVFVSRHGYEQFF
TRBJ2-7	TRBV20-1	CSASSGGTYEQYF
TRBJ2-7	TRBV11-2	CASSLAGLTGGTSEQYF
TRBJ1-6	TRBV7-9	CASERSSYNSPLHF
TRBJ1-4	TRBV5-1	CASSPPTGAGGEKLFF
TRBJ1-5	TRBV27	CASSLTGVGVRQPQHF
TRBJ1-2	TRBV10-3	CAIRSSGNSYGYTF
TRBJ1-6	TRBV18	CASSPSSSYNSPLHF
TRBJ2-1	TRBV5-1	CASSLGTSLNEQFF